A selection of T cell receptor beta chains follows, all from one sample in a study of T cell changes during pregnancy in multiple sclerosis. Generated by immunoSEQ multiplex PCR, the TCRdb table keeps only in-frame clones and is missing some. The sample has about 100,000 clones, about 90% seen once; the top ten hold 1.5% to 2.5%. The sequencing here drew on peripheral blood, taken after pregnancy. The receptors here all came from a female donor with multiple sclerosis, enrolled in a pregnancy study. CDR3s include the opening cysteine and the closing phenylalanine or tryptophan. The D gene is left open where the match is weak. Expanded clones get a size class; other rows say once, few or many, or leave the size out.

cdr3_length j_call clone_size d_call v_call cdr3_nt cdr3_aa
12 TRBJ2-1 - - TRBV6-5 TGTGCCAGCAGACTACAGGGTGGCGAGCAGTTCTTC CASRLQGGEQFF
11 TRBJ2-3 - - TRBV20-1 TGCAGTGTTATATTAACAGATACGCAGTATTTT CSVILTDTQYF
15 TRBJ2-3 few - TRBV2 TGTGCCAGCAGTGAAGCCTTCAGTCCCACAGATACGCAGTATTTT CASSEAFSPTDTQYF
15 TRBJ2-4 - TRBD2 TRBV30 TGTGCCTGGAGTGTCCCTAGCGGGACCAAAAACATTCAGTACTTC CAWSVPSGTKNIQYF
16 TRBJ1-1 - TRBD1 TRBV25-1 TGTGCCAGCAGTGAATTACAGGGGGACCTGAACACTGAAGCTTTCTTT CASSELQGDLNTEAFF
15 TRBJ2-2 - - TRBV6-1 TGTGCCAGCAGTGAAGGGGGGGGCGACACCGGGGAGCTGTTTTTT CASSEGGGDTGELFF
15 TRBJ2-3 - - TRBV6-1 TGTGCCAGCAGTGAAGACAGAGGACAAACAGATACGCAGTATTTT CASSEDRGQTDTQYF
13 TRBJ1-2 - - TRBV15 TGTGCCACCAGCCAAGAAAGGAGCGGTGGGTCCACCTTC CATSQERSGGSTF
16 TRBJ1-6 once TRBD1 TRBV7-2 TGTGCCAGCAGCTTCTCCGGGACAGGGAATAATTCACCCCTCCACTTT CASSFSGTGNNSPLHF
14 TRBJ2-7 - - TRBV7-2 TGTGCCAGCAGCGTCTTTTCGGGGTCCTACGAGCAGTACTTC CASSVFSGSYEQYF
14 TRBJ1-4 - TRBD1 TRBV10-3 TGTGCCATCAGTGCGGACAGGAGTAATGAAAAACTGTTTTTT CAISADRSNEKLFF
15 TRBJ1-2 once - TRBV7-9 TGTGCCAGCAGCTTGACCGGCGGGACGGACTTTGGCTACACCTTC CASSLTGGTDFGYTF
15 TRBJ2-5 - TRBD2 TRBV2 TGTGCCAGCAGTAGATCGCTAGCGGGAAAAGAGACCCAGTACTTC CASSRSLAGKETQYF
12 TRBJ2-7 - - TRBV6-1 TGTGCCAGCAGTGAACAGGGCTACGAGCAGTACTTC CASSEQGYEQYF
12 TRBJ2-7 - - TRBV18 TGTGCCAGCTCACCTGCCGCGAGCGAGCAGTACTTC CASSPAASEQYF
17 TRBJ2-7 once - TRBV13 TGTGCCAGCAGCTCCCAATATACAGGTAGGGATAGGTACGAGCAGTACTTC CASSSQYTGRDRYEQYF
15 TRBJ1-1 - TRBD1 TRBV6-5 TGTGCCAGCAGCCTTGCCGGGACAGGTGTCACTGAAGCTTTCTTT CASSLAGTGVTEAFF
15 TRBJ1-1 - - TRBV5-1 TGCGCCAGCAGCTTGATCTTCTTCGTTCGGACTGAAGCTTTCTTT CASSLIFFVRTEAFF
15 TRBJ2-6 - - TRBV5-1 TGCGCCAGCAGCTTGCTACCCTTTGGGGCCAACGTCCTGACTTTC CASSLLPFGANVLTF
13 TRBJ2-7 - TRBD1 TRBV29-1 TGCAGCGCCGCCCCGGGACAGGGGGGTGAGCAGTACTTC CSAAPGQGGEQYF
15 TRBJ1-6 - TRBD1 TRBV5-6 TGTGCCAGCAGCTCGGCGACAGGGGATTATTCACCCCTCCACTTT CASSSATGDYSPLHF
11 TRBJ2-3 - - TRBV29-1 TGCAGCGTTGTAGCTTACGATACGCAGTATTTT CSVVAYDTQYF
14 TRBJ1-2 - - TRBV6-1 TGTGCCAGCAGTGAAGGAACAGGCTTGGGTGGCTACACCTTC CASSEGTGLGGYTF
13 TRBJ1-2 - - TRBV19 TGTGCCAGTACTGAGGGATTGGGCTATGGCTACACCTTC CASTEGLGYGYTF